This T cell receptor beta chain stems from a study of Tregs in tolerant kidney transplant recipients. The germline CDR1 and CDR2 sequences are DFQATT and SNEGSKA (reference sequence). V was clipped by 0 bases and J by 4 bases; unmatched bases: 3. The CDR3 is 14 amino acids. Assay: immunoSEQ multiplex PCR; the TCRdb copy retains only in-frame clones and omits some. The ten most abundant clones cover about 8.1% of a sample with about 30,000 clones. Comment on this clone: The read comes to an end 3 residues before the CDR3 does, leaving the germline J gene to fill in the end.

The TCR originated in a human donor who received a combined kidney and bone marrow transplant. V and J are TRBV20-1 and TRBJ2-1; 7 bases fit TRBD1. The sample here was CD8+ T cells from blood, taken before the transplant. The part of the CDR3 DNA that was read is TGCAGTGCTAGAGATTGGGACAGATACAATGAG. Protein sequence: CSARDWDRYNE. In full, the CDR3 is CSARDWDRYNEQFF.